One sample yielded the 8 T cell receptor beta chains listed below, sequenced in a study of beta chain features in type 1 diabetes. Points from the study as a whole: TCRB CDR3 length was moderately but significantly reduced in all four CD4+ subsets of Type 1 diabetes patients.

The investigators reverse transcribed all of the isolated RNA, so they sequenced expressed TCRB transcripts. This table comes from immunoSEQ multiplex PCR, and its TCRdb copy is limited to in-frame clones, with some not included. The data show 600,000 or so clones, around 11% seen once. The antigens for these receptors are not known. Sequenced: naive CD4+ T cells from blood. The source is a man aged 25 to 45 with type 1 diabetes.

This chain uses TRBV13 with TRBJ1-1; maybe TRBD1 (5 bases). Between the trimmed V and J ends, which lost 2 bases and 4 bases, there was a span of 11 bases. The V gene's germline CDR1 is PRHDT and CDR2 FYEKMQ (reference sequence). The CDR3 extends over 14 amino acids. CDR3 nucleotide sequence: TGTGCCAGCAGCTTAAAAATCGGGGGCACTGAAGCTTTCTTT. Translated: CASSLKIGGTEAFF.

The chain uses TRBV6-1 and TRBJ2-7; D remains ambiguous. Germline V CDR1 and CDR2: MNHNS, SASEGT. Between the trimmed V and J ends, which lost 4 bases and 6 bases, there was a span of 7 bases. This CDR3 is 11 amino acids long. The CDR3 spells CASSVLGEQYF. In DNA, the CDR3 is TGTGCCAGCAGTGTCTTGGGCGAGCAGTACTTC.

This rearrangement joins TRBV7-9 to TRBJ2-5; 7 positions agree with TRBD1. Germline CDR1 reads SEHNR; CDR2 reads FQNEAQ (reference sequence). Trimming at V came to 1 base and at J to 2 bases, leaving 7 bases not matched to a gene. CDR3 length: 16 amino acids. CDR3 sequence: CASSLGRTGPQETQYF. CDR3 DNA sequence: TGTGCCAGCAGCTTAGGACGGACAGGACCTCAAGAGACCCAGTACTTC.

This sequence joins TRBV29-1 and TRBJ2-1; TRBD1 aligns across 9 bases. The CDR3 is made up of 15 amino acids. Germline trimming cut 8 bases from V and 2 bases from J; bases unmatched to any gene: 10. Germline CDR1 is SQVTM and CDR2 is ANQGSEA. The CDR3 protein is CSLQGAKGTYNEQFF. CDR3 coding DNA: TGCAGCTTACAGGGGGCCAAGGGGACCTACAATGAGCAGTTCTTC.

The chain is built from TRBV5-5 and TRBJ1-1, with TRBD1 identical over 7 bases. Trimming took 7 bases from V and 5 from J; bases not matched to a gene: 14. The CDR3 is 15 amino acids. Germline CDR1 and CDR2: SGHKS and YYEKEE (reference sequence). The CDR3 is CASGPRRQGWTEAFF. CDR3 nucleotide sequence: TGTGCCAGCGGTCCCCGTCGACAGGGTTGGACTGAAGCTTTCTTT.

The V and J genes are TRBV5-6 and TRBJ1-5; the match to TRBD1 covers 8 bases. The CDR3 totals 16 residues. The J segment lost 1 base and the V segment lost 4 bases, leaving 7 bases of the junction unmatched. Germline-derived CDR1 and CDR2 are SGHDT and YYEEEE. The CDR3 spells CASSPGQGRSNQPQHF. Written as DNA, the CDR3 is TGTGCCAGCAGCCCCGGACAGGGACGAAGCAATCAGCCCCAGCATTTT.

The CDR3 DNA follows: TGTGCCACCAGCAGAGATTCGAGGGTCAGGCAATCCTACGAGCAGTACTTC. As protein: CATSRDSRVRQSYEQYF. The chain is built from TRBV15 and TRBJ2-7; the D gene is possibly TRBD2 (5 bases). This CDR3 comprises 17 residues. Germline CDR1 and CDR2: LNHNV and YYDKDF (reference sequence). V lost 0 bases to trimming and J lost 1 base, with 16 bases between them.

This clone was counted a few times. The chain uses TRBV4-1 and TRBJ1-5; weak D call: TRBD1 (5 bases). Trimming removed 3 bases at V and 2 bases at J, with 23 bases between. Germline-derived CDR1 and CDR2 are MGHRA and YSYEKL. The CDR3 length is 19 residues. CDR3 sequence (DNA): TGCGCCAGCAGCCAGCAGGCCGACACACCCCTCAGGGGCAATCAGCCCCAGCATTTT. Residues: CASSQQADTPLRGNQPQHF.